These 13 T cell receptor beta chains share one sample of origin, sequenced in a study of shared clonotypes between healthy human individuals. Naive CD8 cells, CD45RO-negative and positively selected for CCR7, excluded terminally differentiated effector memory CD45RA+ cells. Method: immunoSEQ multiplex PCR; TCRdb's copy keeps in-frame clones and lacks some. The repertoire holds around 2,000,000 clones, about 95% seen once, with roughly 1.1% in the top ten. Material for sequencing was naive CD8+ T cells sorted from blood. The receptors here all came from a young man in good health.

The rearrangement uses TRBV21-1 and TRBJ2-3; the table gives TRBD2 as D, unverified against the DNA. TRBV21-1 counts as a pseudogene. This CDR3 contains 17 residues. The CDR3: CASSLPGLAGVADTQYF. DNA of the CDR3: TGTGCCAGCAGCCTACCGGGACTAGCGGGAGTGGCAGATACGCAGTATTTT.

Regarding this clone: Other DNA sequences from this sample encode an identical CDR3 as well. The CDR3 DNA reads as TGTGCCAGCAGCGTAGTCGGAAGCTCCTACAATGAGCAGTTCTTC. Translation: CASSVVGSSYNEQFF. The V and J genes are TRBV9 and TRBJ2-1; unclear D gene. The CDR3 length is 15 residues. The V gene's germline CDR1 is SGDLS and CDR2 YYNGEE. Trimming cost V 0 bases and J 0 bases, with 7 bases left between them.

This clone has only one observation. V and J are TRBV7-8 and TRBJ2-5, with TRBD2 matching 7 bases. Trimming removed 1 base from V and 1 base from J; junction bases left unmatched: 3. Germline loops: CDR1 SGHVS, CDR2 FQNEAQ. This CDR3 is 15 amino acids long. The CDR3 protein is CASSLGGLFQETQYF. In nucleotides, the CDR3 is TGTGCCAGCAGCTTAGGGGGACTATTCCAAGAGACCCAGTACTTC.

This clone was observed once. The genes are TRBV5-1 and TRBJ1-1, with D possibly being TRBD1 (5 bases). The germline CDR1 and CDR2 sequences are SGHRS and YFSETQ. This CDR3 spans 20 amino acids. V gave up 2 bases and J gave up 0 bases, with 26 bases separating them. The CDR3 is CASSFEITETASLMNTEAFF. CDR3 coding DNA: TGCGCCAGCAGCTTTGAGATCACCGAGACAGCGTCGTTAATGAACACTGAAGCTTTCTTT.

To note about this clone: The identical CDR3 is also encoded by other nucleotide sequences in the sample. The V call is TRBV9, the J call TRBJ2-2; 7 bases agree with TRBD2. Per germline, CDR1 SGDLS and CDR2 YYNGEE. This CDR3 is built from 14 residues. V trimming: 2 bases; J trimming: 4 bases; junction bases outside the gene matches: 2. CDR3 DNA: TGTGCCAGCAGCGTGGGCGGGGGCACCGGGGAGCTGTTTTTT. Amino acid sequence: CASSVGGGTGELFF.

This sequence joins TRBV4-3 and TRBJ2-2; D is undetermined. V was shortened by 1 base and J by 7 bases, with 10 bases between the two germline ends. This CDR3 spans 14 amino acids. CDR1 is LGHNA, CDR2 YSLEER, per germline. Here the CDR3 DNA reads TGCGCCAGCAGCCAAGGACTGGGTGGCGGGGAGCTGTTTTTT. Translating it yields CASSQGLGGGELFF.

The sample holds one count of this clone. The CDR3 is CAWSVAGYYEQYF. In DNA form, the CDR3 reads TGTGCCTGGAGTGTAGCCGGATACTACGAGCAGTACTTC. V gene TRBV30 combines with J gene TRBJ2-7; D unresolved. The CDR3 spans 13 residues. Trimming shortened V by 0 bases and J by 3 bases, and 9 bases separated the two germline ends. Per germline, CDR1 GTSNPN and CDR2 SVGIG (reference sequence).

About this clone: Other DNA sequences in the same sample also yield this CDR3. This rearrangement joins TRBV19 to TRBJ2-7; a possible D gene is TRBD1 (5 bases). The CDR3 runs to 13 residues. The V gene lost 5 bases and the J gene lost 2 bases, with 10 bases spanning the gap. The V gene's germline CDR1 is LNHDA and CDR2 SQIVND (reference sequence). The CDR3: CASSSDITYEQYF. CDR3 coding DNA: TGTGCCAGTAGTTCGGACATCACCTACGAGCAGTACTTC.

This chain connects TRBV10-2 to TRBJ2-5; D possibly corresponds to TRBD2 (7 bases). Deletions cut 6 bases from V and 2 bases from J, with 13 bases between. Germline CDR1 reads WSHSY; CDR2 reads SAAADI. CDR3 length: 14 residues. The CDR3 nucleotides are TGCGCCAGCAGCGGACTAGGGGGGCAAGAGACCCAGTACTTC. Translated, it gives CASSGLGGQETQYF.

The chain has TRBV28 and TRBJ2-5; D could derive from TRBD1 or TRBD2 (5 bases each). Germline loops: CDR1 MDHEN, CDR2 SYDVKM. CDR3 length: 14 amino acids. V lost 6 bases and J lost 9, with 20 bases in between. The CDR3 reads CASSQGPLNVPQYF. DNA for the CDR3: TGTGCCAGCAGCCAGGGACCTCTTAACGTGCCCCAGTACTTC. The full variable domain, with the rest looked up from reference TRBV28 and TRBJ2-5, is DVKVTQSSRYLVKRTGEKVFLECVQDMDHENMFWYRQDPGLGLRLIYFSYDVKMKEKGDIPEGYSVSREKKERFSLILESASTNQTSMYLCASSQGPLNVPQYFGPGTRLLVL.

The V call is TRBV11-2, the J call TRBJ1-6; D call uncertain. The V gene's germline CDR1 is SGHAT and CDR2 FQNNGV. The CDR3 consists of 15 residues. The ends were cut back, 0 bases at V and 1 base at J, with 4 bases in the middle. CDR3 sequence (DNA): TGTGCCAGCAGCTTAGAGGCTTCCTATAATTCACCCCTCCACTTT. This gives the protein CASSLEASYNSPLHF.

This chain links TRBV12-5 with TRBJ1-1; possible D gene TRBD1, 5 bases. CDR3 length: 14 amino acids. The germline V gene has CDR1 LGHNT and CDR2 FRNRAP. The V gene lost 6 bases and the J gene lost 6 bases, with 17 bases spanning the gap. The chain's CDR3 is CASGTTGTGAEAFF. CDR3 bases: TGTGCTAGTGGAACGACCGGGACTGGCGCTGAAGCTTTCTTT.

The CDR3 loop is CASSSDLGDTQYF. As DNA, the CDR3 is TGTGCCAGCAGCTCTGACCTTGGAGATACGCAGTATTTT. The chain recombines TRBV5-5 with TRBJ2-3, with D uncertain. Germline V CDR1 and CDR2: SGHKS, YYEKEE (reference sequence). CDR3 length equals 13 residues. Deletions cut 3 bases from V and 5 bases from J, with 10 bases between.